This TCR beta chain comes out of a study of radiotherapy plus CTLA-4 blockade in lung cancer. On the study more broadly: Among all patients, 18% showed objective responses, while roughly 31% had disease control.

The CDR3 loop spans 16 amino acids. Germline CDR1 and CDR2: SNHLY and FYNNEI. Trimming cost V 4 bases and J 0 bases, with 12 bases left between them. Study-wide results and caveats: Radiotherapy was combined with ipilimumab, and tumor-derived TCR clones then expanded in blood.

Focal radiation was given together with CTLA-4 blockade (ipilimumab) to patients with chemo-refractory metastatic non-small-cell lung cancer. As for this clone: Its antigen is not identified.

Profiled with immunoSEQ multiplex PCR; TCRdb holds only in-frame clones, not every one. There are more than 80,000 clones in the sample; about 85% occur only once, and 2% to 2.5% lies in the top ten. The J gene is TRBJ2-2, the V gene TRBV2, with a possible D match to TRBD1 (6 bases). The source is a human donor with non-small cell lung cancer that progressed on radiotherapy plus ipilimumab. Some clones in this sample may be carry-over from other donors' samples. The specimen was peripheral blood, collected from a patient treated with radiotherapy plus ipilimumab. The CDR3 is CASSVQGMANTGELFF. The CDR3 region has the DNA TGTGCCAGCAGTGTGCAGGGGATGGCGAACACCGGGGAGCTGTTTTTT.